Listed below are T cell receptor beta chains from one sample, sequenced in a study of somatic mutations in cytotoxic T cells in rheumatoid arthritis. TCRdb keeps only in-frame clones here, not all; method: immunoSEQ multiplex PCR. The sample has roughly 14,000 clones, nearly 80% seen once. Specimen: CD8+ T cells sorted from blood. These receptors all stem from an adult with rheumatoid arthritis. The CDR3 runs from the conserved cysteine through the conserved F or W. A D gene is named only where the DNA matches it firmly.

TRBD2 | TRBV4-1 | CASSHGGGHEQYF
NA | TRBV27 | CASSLSLYADTQYF
NA | TRBV7-3 | CASSLDRMNTEAFF
TRBD1 | TRBV6-1 | CASSDLYRGSGYGYTF
NA | TRBV27 | CASSLGPNEQFF
NA | TRBV28 | CATTVDRSPSYEQYF
NA | TRBV15 | CATSRDNGNQPQHF
TRBD2 | TRBV2 | CASSSGLAMNEQFF
NA | TRBV15 | CATSRATQGNEKLFF
NA | TRBV21-1 | CASSKVRQTHPNEQYF
TRBD2 | TRBV27 | CASSFSSGDFTDTQYF
TRBD2 | TRBV5-6 | CASSSLTSGRNEQYF
NA | TRBV28 | CASRVVGVYEQYF
NA | TRBV28 | CASSFLTTYEQYF
NA | TRBV6-1 | CASSEGGYEQYF
NA | TRBV4-1 | CASSQDLRGANYGYTF